This TCR beta chain was profiled in a study of blood T cell repertoires in COVID-19 (dated by TCRdb to the early 2020s). Study-level background: Samples covering the acute and convalescent phases of COVID-19 were provided by collaborators in the United States, Italy and Spain. The repertoires were released in a freely available public database intended as a resource for research on the immune response to SARS-CoV-2. Nearly every sample came with metadata listing a de-identified subject ID, COVID-19 status, age in years and sex. Deeply sampled blood TCRbeta repertoires from subjects exposed to, actively infected with, or recovered from COVID-19 were included in the dataset. The prospective study material was composed of cDNA or gDNA derived from T cells, B-cell-depleted T cells, or PBMCs. Samples were obtained from the ongoing ImmuneRACE study (first 160 participants) and from 1,254 subjects provided by 6 global collaborators. Where available, HLA class I and class II types were obtained from metadata supplied by the sample provider rather than from assay-based typing. The research as a whole found: How much clinical and demographic metadata was included differed by source and by participant, and the metadata was provided uncurated.

TCRbeta CDR3 regions were amplified from genomic DNA using the immunoSEQ Assay, a bias-controlled multiplex PCR. The authors' pipeline ran thus. The number of nucleated cells in each sample was estimated from the amplification of reference gene primers within the assay. To quantify the absolute abundance of each unique TCRbeta CDR3 rearrangement, sequence reads were collapsed and filtered. For each sample, productive Simpson clonality was calculated by taking the square root of Simpson's diversity index across productive rearrangements. TCRdb's version of the immuneACCESS table is confined to in-frame rearrangements and falls short of the full clone set. An unresolved V gene accounts for under half of the shortfall where checked; the remainder is of unknown origin. The V and J calls and clone size come from that table; D and trimming were worked out from the DNA. This sample comprises a few hundred thousand clones, approximately 88% of them detected only once. The ten largest clonotypes hold approximately 1.8% of the sample.

The V end gives up 6 bases and the J end 6 bases, leaving 8 bases in the junction not matched to a gene. CDR1 and CDR2, looked up from the germline V gene (reference sequence), are LNHDA and SQIVND. Measured from the cysteine to the phenylalanine, the CDR3 is 13 residues long. Here the CDR3 DNA is all that survives: 39 bases in frame from base 1. Concerning this clone: Which antigen it targets is not known. The input lacks base qualities; no much larger clone sits a single base away.

Participants in the prospective study were enrolled through a virtual design, were aged 18 to 89 years, and lived in some 24 United States geographic areas. Cohort assignment in the prospective study relied on participant-reported clinical history from a screening survey and a study questionnaire. Recovered participants in ImmuneRACE Cohort 3 were defined as having two consecutive negative NP/OP PCR tests, clearance from a healthcare professional, or resolution of symptoms. In the prospective study, mobile phlebotomists collected whole blood, serum and a nasopharyngeal or oropharyngeal swab from each participant. Additional blood draws and questionnaires over an approximately 2-month period could optionally be provided by prospective study participants. Blood samples from the prospective study were shipped frozen or at room temperature prior to DNA extraction.

The sequencing sample was made of PBMCs or T cells enriched from blood (not recorded which). The sequence derives from a woman in her thirties or forties who had recovered from COVID-19. The sequence is built from TRBV19 and TRBJ2-7; 7 of the junction bases match TRBD2. The CDR3 region has the sequence CASSSGLEGEQYF. The DNA sequence follows: TGTGCCAGTAGCTCCGGACTAGAGGGCGAGCAGTACTTC.